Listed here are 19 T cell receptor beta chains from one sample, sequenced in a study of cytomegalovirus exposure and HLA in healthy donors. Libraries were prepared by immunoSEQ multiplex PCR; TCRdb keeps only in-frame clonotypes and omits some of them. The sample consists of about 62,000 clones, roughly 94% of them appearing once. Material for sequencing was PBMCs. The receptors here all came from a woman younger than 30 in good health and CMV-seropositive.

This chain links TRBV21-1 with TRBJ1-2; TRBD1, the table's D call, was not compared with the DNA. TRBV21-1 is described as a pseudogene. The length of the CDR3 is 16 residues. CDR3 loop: CASSRYCRQGALGYTF. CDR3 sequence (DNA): TGTGCCAGCAGCAGATATTGCCGACAGGGGGCTCTTGGCTACACCTTC.

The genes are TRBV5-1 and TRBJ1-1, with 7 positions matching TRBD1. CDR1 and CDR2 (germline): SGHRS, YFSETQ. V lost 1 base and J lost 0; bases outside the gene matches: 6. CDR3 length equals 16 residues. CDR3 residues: CASSLRTGGMNTEAFF. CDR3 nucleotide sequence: TGCGCCAGCAGCTTGCGGACAGGCGGTATGAACACTGAAGCTTTCTTT.

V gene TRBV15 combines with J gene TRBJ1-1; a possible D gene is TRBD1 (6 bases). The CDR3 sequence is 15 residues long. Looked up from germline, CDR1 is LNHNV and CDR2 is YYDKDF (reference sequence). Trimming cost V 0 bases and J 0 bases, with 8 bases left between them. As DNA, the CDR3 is TGTGCCACCAGCAGAGAGACAGGATTGAACACTGAAGCTTTCTTT. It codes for CATSRETGLNTEAFF.

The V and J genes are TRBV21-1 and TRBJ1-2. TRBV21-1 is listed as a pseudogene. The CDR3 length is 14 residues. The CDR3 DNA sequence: TGTGCCACCTCCCGGCCAGCGGGGCCCTATGGCTACACCTTC. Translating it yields CATSRPAGPYGYTF.

The DNA of the CDR3 is TGCGCCAGCAGCTTGTTTCAGGGGCCCACCGGGGAGCTGTTTTTT. This codes for CASSLFQGPTGELFF. The chain combines TRBV5-1 with TRBJ2-2; D possibly corresponds to TRBD1 (6 bases). Trimming removed 1 base at V and 4 bases at J, with 11 bases between. Germline CDR1 and CDR2: SGHRS and YFSETQ. CDR3 length: 15 amino acids. Based on the CDR3 plus reference TRBV5-1 and TRBJ2-2, the full variable domain is KAGVTQTPRYLIKTRGQQVTLSCSPISGHRSVSWYQQTPGQGLQFLFEYFSETQRNKGNFPGRFSGRQFSNSRSEMNVSTLELGDSALYLCASSLFQGPTGELFFGEGSRLTVL.

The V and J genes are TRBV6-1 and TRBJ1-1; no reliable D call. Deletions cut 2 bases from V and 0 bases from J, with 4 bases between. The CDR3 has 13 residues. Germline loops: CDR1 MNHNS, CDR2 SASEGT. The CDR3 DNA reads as TGTGCCAGCAGTGAAACACTGAACACTGAAGCTTTCTTT. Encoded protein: CASSETLNTEAFF.

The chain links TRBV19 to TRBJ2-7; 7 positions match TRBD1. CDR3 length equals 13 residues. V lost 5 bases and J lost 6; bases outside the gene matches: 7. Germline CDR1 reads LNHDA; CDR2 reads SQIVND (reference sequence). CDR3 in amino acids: CASSPDRVAEQYF. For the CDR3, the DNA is TGTGCCAGTAGTCCCGACAGGGTGGCCGAGCAGTACTTC.

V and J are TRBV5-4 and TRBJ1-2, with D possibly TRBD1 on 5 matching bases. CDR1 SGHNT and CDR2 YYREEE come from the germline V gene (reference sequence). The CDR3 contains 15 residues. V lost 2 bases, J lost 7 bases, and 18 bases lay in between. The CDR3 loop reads CASSFSTTDPLGYTF. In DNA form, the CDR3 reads TGTGCCAGCAGCTTTTCCACGACAGACCCGCTTGGCTACACCTTC.

In DNA, the CDR3 is TGTGCCAGCACCCCGAGATACAACACCGGGGAGCTGTTTTTT. It codes for CASTPRYNTGELFF. The chain recombines TRBV6-5 with TRBJ2-2; D gene ambiguous. Trimming shortened V by 7 bases and J by 2 bases, and 11 bases separated the two germline ends. The CDR3 loop spans 14 amino acids. Germline V CDR1 and CDR2: MNHEY, SVGAGI.

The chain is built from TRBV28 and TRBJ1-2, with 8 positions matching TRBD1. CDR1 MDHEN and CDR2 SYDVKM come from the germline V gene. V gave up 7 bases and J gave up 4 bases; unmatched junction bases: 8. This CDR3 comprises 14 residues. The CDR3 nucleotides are TGTGCCAGCACCAAGACAGGGGTGTTCTATGGCTACACCTTC. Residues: CASTKTGVFYGYTF.

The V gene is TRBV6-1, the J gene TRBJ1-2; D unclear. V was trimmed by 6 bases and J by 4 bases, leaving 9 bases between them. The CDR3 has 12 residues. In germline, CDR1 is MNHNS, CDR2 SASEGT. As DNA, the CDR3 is TGTGCCAGCAGCCGCTCAGGCTATGGCTACACCTTC. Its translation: CASSRSGYGYTF.

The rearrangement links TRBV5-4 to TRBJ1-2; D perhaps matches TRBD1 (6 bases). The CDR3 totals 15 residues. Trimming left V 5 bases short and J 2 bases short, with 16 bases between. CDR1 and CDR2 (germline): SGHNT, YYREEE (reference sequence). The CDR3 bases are TGTGCCAGCAGTCCGGATGGGCAGGGGAACTATGGCTACACCTTC. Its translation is CASSPDGQGNYGYTF. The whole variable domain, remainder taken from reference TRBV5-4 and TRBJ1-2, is ETGVTQSPTHLIKTRGQQVTLRCSSQSGHNTVSWYQQALGQGPQFIFQYYREEENGRGNFPPRFSGLQFPNYSSELNVNALELDDSALYLCASSPDGQGNYGYTFGSGTRLTVV.

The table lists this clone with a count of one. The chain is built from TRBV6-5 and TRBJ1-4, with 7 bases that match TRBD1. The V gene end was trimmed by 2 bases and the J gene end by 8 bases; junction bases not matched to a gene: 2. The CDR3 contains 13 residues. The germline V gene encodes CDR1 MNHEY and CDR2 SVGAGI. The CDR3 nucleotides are TGTGCCAGCAGTTACCGGGACAGAGAAAAACTGTTTTTT. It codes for CASSYRDREKLFF.

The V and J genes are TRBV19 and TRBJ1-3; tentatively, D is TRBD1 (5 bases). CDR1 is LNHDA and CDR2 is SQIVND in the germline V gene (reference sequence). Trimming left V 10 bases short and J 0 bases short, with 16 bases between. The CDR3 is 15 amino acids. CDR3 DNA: TGTGCCACAACCCCACCAGGGTTCTCTGGAAACACCATATATTTT. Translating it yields CATTPPGFSGNTIYF.

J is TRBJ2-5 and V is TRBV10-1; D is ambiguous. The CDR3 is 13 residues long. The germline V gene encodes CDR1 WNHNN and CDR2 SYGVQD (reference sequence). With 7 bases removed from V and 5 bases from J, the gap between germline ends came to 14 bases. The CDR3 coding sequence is TGCGCCAGCACTGAAGAGGTTGGGGAGACCCAGTACTTC. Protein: CASTEEVGETQYF.

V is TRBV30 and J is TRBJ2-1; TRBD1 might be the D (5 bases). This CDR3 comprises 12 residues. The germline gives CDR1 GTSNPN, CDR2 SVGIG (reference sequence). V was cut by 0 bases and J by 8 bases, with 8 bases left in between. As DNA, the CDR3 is TGTGCCTGGAGTGTGTGGGGCGATGAGCAGTTCTTC. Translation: CAWSVWGDEQFF.

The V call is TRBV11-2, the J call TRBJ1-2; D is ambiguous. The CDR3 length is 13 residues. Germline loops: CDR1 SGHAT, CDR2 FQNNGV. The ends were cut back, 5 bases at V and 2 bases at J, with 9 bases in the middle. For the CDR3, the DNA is TGTGCCAGCAGCCCCGTCGGGAACTATGGCTACACCTTC. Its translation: CASSPVGNYGYTF.

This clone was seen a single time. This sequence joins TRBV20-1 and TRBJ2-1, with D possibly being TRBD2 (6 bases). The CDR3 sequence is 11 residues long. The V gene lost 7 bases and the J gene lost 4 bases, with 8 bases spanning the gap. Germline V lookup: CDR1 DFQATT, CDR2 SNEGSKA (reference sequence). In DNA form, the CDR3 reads TGCAGTGGGGGACTTTACAATGAGCAGTTCTTC. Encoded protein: CSGGLYNEQFF.

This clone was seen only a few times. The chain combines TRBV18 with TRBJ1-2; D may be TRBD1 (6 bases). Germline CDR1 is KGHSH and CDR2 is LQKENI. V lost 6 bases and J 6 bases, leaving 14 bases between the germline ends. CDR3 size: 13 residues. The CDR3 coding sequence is TGTGCCAGCTCCCTACAGGGTAGGGATGGCTACACCTTC. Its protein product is CASSLQGRDGYTF. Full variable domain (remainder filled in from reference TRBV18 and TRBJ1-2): NAGVMQNPRHLVRRRGQEARLRCSPMKGHSHVYWYRQLPEEGLKFMVYLQKENIIDESGMPKERFSAEFPKEGPSILRIQQVVRGDSAAYFCASSLQGRDGYTFGSGTRLTVV.